This T cell receptor beta chain was sequenced in a study of T-cell reconstitution after alpha-beta-depleted transplantation in children. Study outcomes and limitations: From newly produced T cells came most of the T-cell counts and diversity one year after transplant.

Trimming left V 4 bases short and J 5 bases short, with 13 bases between. The CDR3 is made up of 14 amino acids. There are a few counts of this clonotype. What it binds is unknown. Preparation of the TCRbeta library involved a method that used unique molecular identifiers. TCRdb re-called the PCR reads with MiXCR, one entry per CDR3 protein. The sample has about 900,000 distinct CDR3 sequences; about 30% are singletons. The rearrangement uses TRBV12-3 or TRBV12-4 and TRBJ2-3; the D is unclear. The sequences come from PBMCs, mostly from graft donor cells, collected 360 days after TCRalphabeta/CD19-depleted stem cell transplant. This TCR derives from a boy younger than two who had a stem cell transplant for SCID, so the T cells may come from the graft donor. The CDR3 spells CASSSRAGRDTQYF. In DNA, the CDR3 is TGTGCCAGCAGTTCCCGGGCCGGCAGAGATACGCAGTATTTT.